The clone carrying this TCR beta chain was seen more than once but under ten times. The sample is drawn from a study of T cell changes during pregnancy in multiple sclerosis. Produced via immunoSEQ multiplex PCR; TCRdb's table is partial and in-frame only. The sample holds around 35,000 clones, 90% seen once. Germline V gene lookup returns CDR1 MNHNY and CDR2 SVGAGI (reference sequence). CDR3 length: 15 residues. Trimming removed 6 bases at V and 2 bases at J, with 16 bases between. This chain uses TRBV6-6 with TRBJ1-2; the D gene is possibly TRBD1 (5 bases). The TCR sequence derives from a female donor with multiple sclerosis, enrolled in a pregnancy study. The specimen was CD4+ T cells from peripheral blood mononuclear cells, collected in the second trimester of pregnancy. CDR3 in DNA: TGTGCCAGCAGAGACGGGGGGGAATACAACTATGGCTACACCTTC. Translating it yields CASRDGGEYNYGYTF.